Listed below are T cell receptor beta chains from one sample, sequenced in a study of shared clonotypes between healthy human individuals. The method was immunoSEQ multiplex PCR; TCRdb's version includes in-frame clones alone and lacks a portion of them. Among fewer than 550,000 clones listed, 60% to 80% were seen once. The specimen sequenced was PBMCs. The receptors shown here come from a woman between 35 and 50 years old in good health. Some clones in this sample may be carry-over from other donors' samples. Both conserved end residues are part of each CDR3. A D gene is named only where the DNA matches it firmly. For some rows the clone size is stated as once, few or many, or as a class when expanded; others skip it.

size,D,V,J,DNA,CDR3
-,-,TRBV28,TRBJ2-3,TGTGCCAGCAGACCCATCCGCGGGACCGGCTCAGATACGCAGTATTTT,CASRPIRGTGSDTQYF
-,-,TRBV9,TRBJ1-3,TGTGCCAGCAGCCAACAGAGCTCTGGAAACACCATATATTTT,CASSQQSSGNTIYF
-,-,TRBV12-2,TRBJ1-1,TGTGCAAGTCGCTTAGCACGTGGGCGGAACACTGAAGCTTTCTTT,CASRLARGRNTEAFF
-,-,TRBV28,TRBJ1-5,TGTGCCAGCAGTTTGAGGAGCAGCCCAAGGCATCAGCCCCAGCATTTT,CASSLRSSPRHQPQHF
-,-,TRBV28,TRBJ2-7,TGTGCCAGCAGAGGGAGCTCCTACGAGCAGTACTTC,CASRGSSYEQYF
once,TRBD2,TRBV7-9,TRBJ2-7,TGTGCCAGCAGCTCACTAGCGGGAGGGGTCGAGCAGTACTTC,CASSSLAGGVEQYF
-,TRBD2,TRBV2,TRBJ2-1,TGTGCCAGCAGTCAGCGGGAATCCTACAATGAGCAGTTCTTC,CASSQRESYNEQFF
-,TRBD2,TRBV28,TRBJ2-7,TGTGCCAGCAGTTACCCTGGTTCGGCGGGAGTTCTGTACGAGCAGTACTTC,CASSYPGSAGVLYEQYF
-,-,TRBV4-3,TRBJ2-5,TGCGCCAGCAGCCAAGATAGAACGGAGACCCAGTACTTC,CASSQDRTETQYF
-,-,TRBV5-1,TRBJ1-1,TGCGCCAGCAGCCGGGACCTAGGGATGAACACTGAAGCTTTCTTT,CASSRDLGMNTEAFF
-,TRBD1,TRBV19,TRBJ2-1,TGTGCCAGTAGTTCCTCAGGGGGCGCTGGCAATGAGCAGTTCTTC,CASSSSGGAGNEQFF
-,TRBD1,TRBV11-3,TRBJ2-2,TGTGCCAGCTCGGACAGGGGGAAAATCCCCGGGGAGCTGTTTTTT,CASSDRGKIPGELFF
-,-,TRBV20-1,TRBJ2-1,TGCAGCGCGACTAGTTTCAATGAGCAGTTCTTC,CSATSFNEQFF
-,TRBD1,TRBV7-2,TRBJ1-2,TGTGCCAGCAGCTTAGAAGGACAGGGGTGGGATGGCTACACCTTC,CASSLEGQGWDGYTF
once,-,TRBV5-6,TRBJ2-5,TGTGCCAGCAGCCCGACCCAAGGCGGAGAGACCCAGTACTTC,CASSPTQGGETQYF
-,-,TRBV30,TRBJ2-2,TGTGCCTGGAGTGTATTATATGTAGGGTCGAACACCGGGGAGCTGTTTTTT,CAWSVLYVGSNTGELFF
-,-,TRBV5-8,TRBJ2-3,TGTGCCAGCAGCTTATCGGTTTCCACAGATACGCAGTATTTT,CASSLSVSTDTQYF
-,TRBD1,TRBV5-1,TRBJ2-7,TGCGCCAGCAGCACGGGACAGGAGCCTTACGAGCAGTACTTC,CASSTGQEPYEQYF
-,-,TRBV25-1,TRBJ2-3,TGTGCCAGCAGTGGGGAGGCGAGCACAGATACGCAGTATTTT,CASSGEASTDTQYF
-,-,TRBV27,TRBJ2-5,TGTGCCAGCGCAGACCCCAGACGTCCAGGGAGGACCCAGTACTTC,CASADPRRPGRTQYF
few,-,TRBV6-5,TRBJ1-1,TGTGCCAGCAGATACACTGAAGCTTTCTTT,CASRYTEAFF
-,-,TRBV11-3,TRBJ2-2,TGTGCCAGCAGCCCAATGTCCGGGGAGCTGTTTTTT,CASSPMSGELFF
-,-,TRBV19,TRBJ1-5,TGTGCCAGTAGTATGAGAGGAGGGCCCGTGTGGCATCAGCCCCAGCATTTT,CASSMRGGPVWHQPQHF
-,TRBD2,TRBV7-9,TRBJ2-2,TGTGCCAGCAGCTGGACTAGTAGCACCGGGGAGCTGTTTTTT,CASSWTSSTGELFF
many,TRBD1,TRBV9,TRBJ1-3,TGTGCCAGCAGCGAGGAGGGGGCGCGCGGAAACACCATATATTTT,CASSEEGARGNTIYF
once,-,TRBV5-1,TRBJ2-4,TGCGCCAGCAGCCCGGTAACTAGCATCGCCAAAAACATTCAGTACTTC,CASSPVTSIAKNIQYF
-,-,TRBV27,TRBJ2-7,TGTGCCAGCAGCCCATTAGGGGCAGGGGCCTACGAGCAGTACTTC,CASSPLGAGAYEQYF
-,-,TRBV2,TRBJ1-1,TGTGCCAGCAGGGATTCACGAGGGGCTTCCAATCCTTTCTTT,CASRDSRGASNPFF
-,-,TRBV6-5,TRBJ2-5,TGTGCCAGCAGTTACTCCTCCTTGGCCCAAGAGACCCAGTACTTC,CASSYSSLAQETQYF
-,TRBD1,TRBV7-7,TRBJ2-5,TGTGCTAGCAGCACCGGACAGGGGACGCAAGAGACCCAGTACTTC,CASSTGQGTQETQYF
-,TRBD1,TRBV7-2,TRBJ1-3,TGTGCCAGCAGCGCTCCCAGGGGGCTCGGAAACACCATATATTTT,CASSAPRGLGNTIYF
-,TRBD1,TRBV7-2,TRBJ2-5,TGTGCCAGCAGCTGGGACAGCCTTCAAGAGACCCAGTACTTC,CASSWDSLQETQYF
-,-,TRBV2,TRBJ1-2,TGTGCCAGCAGTCCCTACGGAGGGGAGAACTATGGCTACACCTTC,CASSPYGGENYGYTF
-,-,TRBV6-1,TRBJ1-1,TGTGCCAGCAGTGAAGCGCGTTTGACTGAAGCTTTCTTT,CASSEARLTEAFF
-,-,TRBV2,TRBJ2-3,TGTGCCAGCAGTGAAGAAGGGGACTTGAGCACAGATACGCAGTATTTT,CASSEEGDLSTDTQYF
-,TRBD1,TRBV7-2,TRBJ1-5,TGTGCCAGCAGCTTAGGGACAGGGGCCCTTCAGCCCCAGCATTTT,CASSLGTGALQPQHF
-,-,TRBV5-4,TRBJ2-5,TGTGCCAGCAGCTTGGGGGCTAGCGGAAGGGGGGAGACCCAGTACTTC,CASSLGASGRGETQYF
-,-,TRBV19,TRBJ1-5,TGTGCCAGTAGTACGGACGCAGGATACCATAGCAATCAGCCCCAGCATTTT,CASSTDAGYHSNQPQHF
-,-,TRBV6-1,TRBJ2-2,TGTGCCAGCAGCCCTCTGCAGGGCGACACCGGGGAGCTGTTTTTT,CASSPLQGDTGELFF
-,-,TRBV5-1,TRBJ2-3,TGCGCCAGCAGCTTCACCAGGGGCAGCACAGATACGCAGTATTTT,CASSFTRGSTDTQYF
-,-,TRBV28,TRBJ1-2,TGTGCCAGCAGTTTAGAAGTTTATGGCTACACCTTC,CASSLEVYGYTF
-,TRBD2,TRBV30,TRBJ2-5,TGTGCCTGGAGTAACGGACTAGCTACCGAGACCCAGTACTTC,CAWSNGLATETQYF
-,-,TRBV7-2,TRBJ2-2,TGTGCCAGCAGCTTATATGTCAGGGCCGGGGAGCTGTTTTTT,CASSLYVRAGELFF
once,TRBD2,TRBV10-1,TRBJ2-1,TGCGCCAGCAGTGAGGCTAGCGGGAGCAATGAGCAGTTCTTC,CASSEASGSNEQFF
-,TRBD1,TRBV5-1,TRBJ2-2,TGCGCCAGCAGACCTCAGGGGGCCGACACCGGGGAGCTGTTTTTT,CASRPQGADTGELFF
-,-,TRBV10-3,TRBJ2-5,TGTGCCATCAGTGAGACCGGTCGGGAATATCAAGAGACCCAGTACTTC,CAISETGREYQETQYF
-,-,TRBV2,TRBJ1-5,TGTGCCAGCAGTGATGGCGGACGGCCCGGCCAAGGCAATCAGCCCCAGCATTTT,CASSDGGRPGQGNQPQHF
-,TRBD2,TRBV6-1,TRBJ2-1,TGTGCCAGCAGTGGGGGGACTAGCGGGAGGAGTCGGGACAATGAGCAGTTCTTC,CASSGGTSGRSRDNEQFF
-,TRBD1,TRBV19,TRBJ1-2,TGTGCCAGTAGACCACAGGGGGCCTATGGCTACACCTTC,CASRPQGAYGYTF
-,TRBD1,TRBV7-9,TRBJ1-4,TGTGCCAGCAGGAACCGGGACAGTGGGCTTGGCGATGAAAAACTGTTTTTT,CASRNRDSGLGDEKLFF
once,-,TRBV19,TRBJ2-1,TGTGCCAGTAGTCTGGGGCCGGTTGGAAATGAGCAGTTCTTC,CASSLGPVGNEQFF
-,TRBD2,TRBV28,TRBJ2-3,TGTGCCAGCAGCGCTAGCGGGAGCACAGATACGCAGTATTTT,CASSASGSTDTQYF
-,-,TRBV6-1,TRBJ1-3,TGTGCCAGCAGTTTATACAGGGTTGATGGAAACACCATATATTTT,CASSLYRVDGNTIYF
-,TRBD2,TRBV9,TRBJ2-2,TGTGCCAGCAGCCCACTAGCGGGAGGGGCCGGGGAGCTGTTTTTT,CASSPLAGGAGELFF
-,TRBD2,TRBV11-2,TRBJ2-5,TGTGCCAGCAGCTTAGGGGCTAGCGGGATCCAAGAGACCCAGTACTTC,CASSLGASGIQETQYF
-,-,TRBV27,TRBJ1-4,TGTGCCAGCAGTCCGAGGGGGTGGTCTAATGAAAAACTGTTTTTT,CASSPRGWSNEKLFF
-,-,TRBV28,TRBJ2-1,TGTGCCAGCAGGCTAGCGTACAATGAGCAGTTCTTC,CASRLAYNEQFF
-,-,TRBV5-1,TRBJ1-1,TGCGCCAGCAGCTTGTTCCAGGGGTCAACTGAAGCTTTCTTT,CASSLFQGSTEAFF
-,-,TRBV4-1,TRBJ1-4,TGCGCCAGCAGGGGGGGCGTCGGTGAAAAACTGTTTTTT,CASRGGVGEKLFF